These 22 T cell receptor beta chains share one sample of origin, sequenced in a study of blood T cell repertoires in COVID-19. Produced via immunoSEQ multiplex PCR; TCRdb's table is partial and in-frame only. The data hold approximately 140,000 clones, with about 85% observed a single time. The sequenced sample was peripheral blood. The receptors derive from a middle-aged woman with active or convalescent COVID-19.

The chain combines TRBV5-5 with TRBJ2-7; weak D call: TRBD1 (6 bases). Trimming stripped 4 bases from V and 7 bases from J, with 12 bases between. The CDR3 runs 12 residues. CDR1 is SGHKS, CDR2 YYEKEE, per germline (reference sequence). The CDR3 nucleotides are TGTGCCAGCAGCCATACAGGGCGAGAGCAGTACTTC. It specifies CASSHTGREQYF.

The chain couples TRBV27 to TRBJ2-1, with a possible D match to TRBD2 (7 bases). The germline gives CDR1 MNHEY, CDR2 SMNVEV (reference sequence). V was pared by 6 bases and J by 10 bases, with 34 bases between. The CDR3 is 19 amino acids. The CDR3 loop is CASRGPRDYGVWGTMEQFF. The CDR3 region has the DNA TGTGCCAGCAGGGGTCCCCGGGACTACGGGGTTTGGGGGACAATGGAGCAGTTCTTC.

V is TRBV27 and J is TRBJ1-4; 7 nucleotides line up with TRBD1. The CDR3 extends over 16 amino acids. The V segment lost 5 bases and the J segment 0 bases; nucleotides outside the gene matches: 6. Germline V gene lookup returns CDR1 MNHEY and CDR2 SMNVEV (reference sequence). CDR3 protein: CASSPHDRATNEKLFF. CDR3 coding DNA: TGTGCCAGCAGTCCTCATGACAGGGCAACTAATGAAAAACTGTTTTTT.

The chain employs TRBV5-1 and TRBJ2-1, with TRBD1 as a possible D gene (6 bases). Trimming cost V 0 bases and J 7 bases, with 8 bases left between them. Germline V gives CDR1 SGHRS, CDR2 YFSETQ. The CDR3 contains 13 residues. The CDR3 sequence: CASSLAGDNEQFF. The CDR3 DNA follows: TGCGCCAGCAGCTTGGCAGGGGATAATGAGCAGTTCTTC.

The chain recombines TRBV18 with TRBJ1-3, with D possibly TRBD1 on 6 matching bases. CDR3 size: 17 residues. Germline V gives CDR1 KGHSH, CDR2 LQKENI. Trimming took off 3 bases at V and 4 bases at J, with 19 bases between the two ends. The CDR3 sequence: CASSPTTYTDSGNTIYF. For the CDR3, the DNA is TGTGCCAGCTCACCCACCACCTATACGGACAGCGGAAACACCATATATTTT.

The chain recombines TRBV29-1 with TRBJ1-1; 9 nucleotides match TRBD1. From germline, CDR1 is SQVTM and CDR2 ANQGSEA. The CDR3 runs 13 residues. V dropped 4 bases and J dropped 5; count of bases not matched to a gene: 5. The CDR3 spells CSVVGTGWTEAFF. CDR3 sequence (DNA): TGCAGCGTTGTGGGGACAGGGTGGACTGAAGCTTTCTTT.

The CDR3 DNA reads TGCGCCAGCAGTCAGCCGGGACAGGGGGCCACTGAAGCTTTCTTT. Protein sequence: CASSQPGQGATEAFF. The V gene is TRBV10-1, the J gene TRBJ1-1, with 12 bases aligning to TRBD1. Unmatched junction bases numbered 5, after V lost 5 bases and J lost 4 bases. CDR3 length: 15 amino acids. From germline, CDR1 is WNHNN and CDR2 SYGVQD (reference sequence).

CDR3 in amino acids: CASSSRGNQPQHF. The CDR3 DNA reads TGTGCCAGCAGTTCCAGGGGGAATCAGCCCCAGCATTTT. The chain uses TRBV28 and TRBJ1-5; 7 nucleotides match TRBD1. With 4 bases clipped from V and 4 bases from J, the junction kept 1 base outside the gene matches. The CDR3 is made up of 13 amino acids. Germline CDR1 and CDR2: MDHEN and SYDVKM.

This chain joins TRBV30 and TRBJ2-3, with 11 positions matching TRBD2. The CDR3 covers 16 residues. Trimming at V came to 3 bases and at J to 4 bases, leaving 9 bases not matched to a gene. Germline loops: CDR1 GTSNPN, CDR2 SVGIG (reference sequence). The CDR3 sequence is CAWRPGLAGGADTQYF. DNA of the CDR3: TGTGCCTGGAGGCCGGGGCTAGCGGGAGGTGCAGATACGCAGTATTTT. The full variable domain, rest sourced from reference TRBV30 and TRBJ2-3, is SQTIHQWPATLVQPVGSPLSLECTVEGTSNPNLYWYRQAAGRGLQLLFYSVGIGQISSEVPQNLSASRPQDRQFILSSKKLLLSDSGFYLCAWRPGLAGGADTQYFGPGTRLTVL.

The chain has TRBV5-4 and TRBJ2-7; maybe TRBD2 (6 bases). The length of the CDR3 is 14 residues. V lost 4 bases to trimming and J lost 3 bases, with 14 bases between them. Looked up from germline, CDR1 is SGHNT and CDR2 is YYREEE (reference sequence). This chain's CDR3 is CASSPAGRNYEQYF. The DNA for the CDR3 is TGTGCCAGCAGCCCTGCGGGACGGAACTACGAGCAGTACTTC.

As regards this clone: The same CDR3 is also encoded by other DNA sequences in this sample. The rearrangement uses TRBV19 and TRBJ1-5, with 7 bases lining up with TRBD1. CDR1 and CDR2 (germline): LNHDA, SQIVND (reference sequence). Germline trimming cut 2 bases from V and 2 bases from J; bases unmatched to any gene: 0. CDR3 length: 14 residues. CDR3 amino acids: CASSIQGGNQPQHF. CDR3 nucleotide sequence: TGTGCCAGTAGTATACAGGGGGGCAATCAGCCCCAGCATTTT.

V usage is TRBV5-6 and J usage is TRBJ2-1; no reliable D call. V was pared by 0 bases and J by 8 bases, with 9 bases between. The length of the CDR3 is 13 residues. The germline V gene encodes CDR1 SGHDT and CDR2 YYEEEE. The CDR3 DNA sequence: TGTGCCAGCAGCTTGGGGGCTGCTTATGAGCAGTTCTTC. Its translation: CASSLGAAYEQFF.

The chain uses TRBV15 and TRBJ2-3, with TRBD1 identical over 7 bases. The CDR3 consists of 15 residues. From germline, CDR1 is LNHNV and CDR2 YYDKDF (reference sequence). V gave up 6 bases and J gave up 8 bases; unmatched junction bases: 14. The CDR3 is CATRKGAFKDPTQYF. DNA for the CDR3: TGTGCCACCAGAAAGGGGGCCTTTAAAGACCCTACGCAGTATTTT.

This clone has only one observation. V gene TRBV7-9 combines with J gene TRBJ1-1; D ambiguous. The germline V and J ends were trimmed by 3 bases and 1 base, with 6 bases remaining between them. This CDR3 is built from 13 residues. From germline, CDR1 is SEHNR and CDR2 FQNEAQ (reference sequence). The CDR3: CASSFFKNTEAFF. The DNA of the CDR3 is TGTGCCAGCAGCTTCTTTAAGAACACTGAAGCTTTCTTT.

This clone was seen only once. At one end the junction does not follow the germline gene, possibly because of a read error. The chain recombines TRBV11-2 with TRBJ2-7, with a possible D match to TRBD1 (6 bases). From germline, CDR1 is SGHAT and CDR2 FQNNGV. The CDR3 is made up of 17 amino acids. The CDR3: CASSLDPKVNRARPGHF. The DNA for the CDR3 is TGTGCCAGCAGCTTAGATCCCAAAGTCAACAGGGCCCGGCCGGGTCACTTC.

This chain uses TRBV6-6 with TRBJ1-1, with a weak D call TRBD1 (5 bases). This CDR3 has 13 residues. The germline gives CDR1 MNHNY, CDR2 SVGAGI (reference sequence). Trimming took 2 bases from V and 6 from J, leaving 10 bases between them. The CDR3 here is CASSYQKTAEAFF. CDR3 nucleotides: TGTGCCAGCAGTTACCAGAAGACAGCTGAAGCTTTCTTT.

The CDR3 is CASSRQGRATNEKLFF. DNA for the CDR3: TGTGCCAGCAGTCGACAGGGGCGCGCAACTAATGAAAAACTGTTTTTT. The chain is built from TRBV2 and TRBJ1-4; TRBD1 agrees at 8 bases. Germline CDR1 reads SNHLY; CDR2 reads FYNNEI. This CDR3 has 16 amino acids. V shed 5 bases, J shed 0 bases, and the junction held 5 bases outside the gene matches. Supplemented by reference TRBV2 and TRBJ1-4, the full variable domain reads EPEVTQTPSHQVTQMGQEVILRCVPISNHLYFYWYRQILGQKVEFLVSFYNNEISEKSEIFDDQFSVERPDGSNFTLKIRSTKLEDSAMYFCASSRQGRATNEKLFFGSGTQLSVL.

There are a few counts of this clone. This chain connects TRBV6-5 to TRBJ1-3; a possible D gene is TRBD1 (5 bases). Germline V lookup: CDR1 MNHEY, CDR2 SVGAGI. V lost 8 bases and J lost 4, with 15 bases in between. The CDR3 covers 14 residues. CDR3 nucleotides: TGTGCCAGCGAGTTCGGGACTCGGGGAAACACCATATATTTT. Translation gives CASEFGTRGNTIYF.

The rearrangement uses TRBV30 and TRBJ1-1; TRBD1 matches at 8 bases. Trimming cost V 5 bases and J 7 bases; bases outside gene matches: 3. The CDR3 covers 11 residues. In germline, CDR1 is GTSNPN, CDR2 SVGIG (reference sequence). CDR3 in amino acids: CAWQGAVEAFF. CDR3 in DNA: TGTGCCTGGCAGGGGGCAGTTGAAGCTTTCTTT. The full variable domain, in which reference TRBV30 and TRBJ1-1 provide the parts outside the CDR3, is SQTIHQWPATLVQPVGSPLSLECTVEGTSNPNLYWYRQAAGRGLQLLFYSVGIGQISSEVPQNLSASRPQDRQFILSSKKLLLSDSGFYLCAWQGAVEAFFGQGTRLTVV.

The chain recombines TRBV20-1 with TRBJ1-2, with D unclear. The germline V gene has CDR1 DFQATT and CDR2 SNEGSKA (reference sequence). The V and J ends lost 3 bases and 2 bases respectively, with 4 bases between them. CDR3 length equals 11 residues. In DNA form, the CDR3 reads TGCAGTGCTAGCCTGAACTATGGCTACACCTTC. Protein product: CSASLNYGYTF.

The J gene is TRBJ1-5, the V gene TRBV28; D may be TRBD1 (6 bases). Per the germline V gene, CDR1 is MDHEN and CDR2 is SYDVKM. This CDR3 contains 13 residues. V lost 9 bases, J lost 9 bases, and 18 bases lay in between. CDR3 protein: CASSSRGAGPQHF. CDR3 DNA sequence: TGTGCCAGTTCGAGCCGGGGGGCAGGGCCCCAGCATTTT.

This clone was found a few times. The rearrangement joins TRBV27 to TRBJ2-1; 7 nucleotides line up with TRBD2. V lost 2 bases, J lost 5 bases, and 6 bases stayed unmatched. Germline CDR1 reads MNHEY; CDR2 reads SMNVEV (reference sequence). The CDR3 runs to 15 residues. The CDR3: CASSLLRGEDNEQFF. CDR3 coding DNA: TGTGCCAGCAGTTTACTTCGGGGGGAAGACAATGAGCAGTTCTTC.